This TCR beta chain came from a study of CD8+ T cells in alopecia areata. The germline V and J ends were trimmed by 6 bases and 5 bases, with 7 bases remaining between them. The CDR3 runs to 11 residues. CDR1 and CDR2 from the germline V gene are MDHEN and SYDVKM. Sampling of alopecia areata patients yielded lesional scalp punch biopsies as well as peripheral blood. RNA was extracted and reverse transcribed into cDNA as the sequencing template. The table came from immunoSEQ multiplex PCR; TCRdb's copy has only in-frame clones and leaves some out. In the table there are around 160,000 clones, around 47% of which are singletons.

The rearrangement joins TRBV28 to TRBJ1-1, with D unclear. The sequence was collected from a human donor with alopecia areata. The sample consisted of CD4+ T cells sorted from blood. The CDR3 region is CASRIQTEAFF. CDR3 nucleotide sequence: TGTGCCAGCAGGATCCAGACTGAAGCTTTCTTT. Full variable domain (remainder filled in from reference TRBV28 and TRBJ1-1): DVKVTQSSRYLVKRTGEKVFLECVQDMDHENMFWYRQDPGLGLRLIYFSYDVKMKEKGDIPEGYSVSREKKERFSLILESASTNQTSMYLCASRIQTEAFFGQGTRLTVV.